This TCR beta chain was recorded in a study of CD8+CD57+ T cells in acquired aplastic anemia. Study-level background: The sorted CD4+ and CD8+ cells yielded an average around 3.2 ug of DNA.

This clonotype occurred a few times. Antigen specificity is unknown. This may arise from a read error, as a much more abundant clone is one base away. CDR3 and TCR beta VDJ profiling relied on a genomic DNA template. One entry per CDR3 protein results from TCRdb running MiXCR on the reads. The table lists about 180,000 distinct CDR3 sequences, 45% to 50% of them singletons. This CDR3 region has 16 residues. Trimming took 4 bases from V and 3 from J; bases not matched to a gene: 7. Per germline, CDR1 LNHDA and CDR2 SQIVND (reference sequence). Overall study results and limits: Overlapping CD8+ CDR3 repertoires of patients and controls contained roughly 29 shared sequences.

V and J are TRBV19 and TRBJ2-7; 12 nucleotides agree with TRBD1. This TCR came from a human donor in good health. Sequencing was carried out using sorted CD4+, CD8+, or CD8+CD57+ T cells (not recorded which) from PBMCs. The CDR3 loop is CASSRGQGASIYEQYF. CDR3 bases: TGTGCCAGTAGTAGGGGACAGGGGGCGTCCATCTACGAGCAGTACTTC.